Listed here is a single T cell receptor (beta chain). The data derive from a study of blood T cell repertoires in COVID-19. Participants reported their clinical history, and cohort assignment relied on those reports. The data were produced by immunoSEQ multiplex PCR, yet TCRdb's version contains in-frame clones alone and is incomplete. The table has about 340,000 clones, 80% to 90% seen once. The CDR3 totals 14 residues. Per germline, CDR1 SGHTA and CDR2 FQGNSA. V was trimmed by 8 bases and J by 1 base, leaving 15 bases between them. This clonotype was sampled from a middle-aged woman with acute COVID-19. The rearrangement links TRBV7-2 to TRBJ2-7; weak D call: TRBD2 (6 bases). The sequenced sample was PBMCs or T cells enriched from blood (not recorded which). CDR3 bases: TGTGCCAGCTCAGCGGGTTTCGTTTCCTACGAGCAGTACTTC. This codes for CASSAGFVSYEQYF.